This passage covers 17 T cell receptor beta chains from one sample sequenced in a study of naive and memory T cell subsets. The beta constant-region primer was an equimolar mix of two oligonucleotides covering TRBC1 and TRBC2. TCRdb fed the UMI-ligation and nested PCR reads into MiXCR, producing one record per CDR3 protein. This table holds 130,000 to 150,000 distinct CDR3 sequences, over 15% found once. Source material: naive CD4+ T cells from blood. Source of these receptors: a human donor in good health.

This clonotype was counted only a few times. The chain is built from TRBV5-1 and TRBJ2-3; the match to TRBD2 covers 11 bases. The CDR3 is made up of 16 amino acids. Looked up from germline, CDR1 is SGHRS and CDR2 is YFSETQ. The ends lost 2 bases at V and 2 bases at J; junction bases unmatched: 4. CDR3 in DNA: TGCGCCAGCAGCTTCGGACTAGCGGGTATCACAGATACGCAGTATTTT. Its protein product is CASSFGLAGITDTQYF.

The CDR3, as DNA: TGTGCCAGCAGTCACGGCGGGGGAGCAGATACGCAGTATTTT. Its translation: CASSHGGGADTQYF. This sequence joins TRBV28 and TRBJ2-3, with 7 bases identical to TRBD2. The CDR3 contains 14 residues. Germline CDR1 and CDR2: MDHEN and SYDVKM. V lost 5 bases and J lost 4; bases outside the gene matches: 6.

This chain joins TRBV7-2 and TRBJ1-3; D possibly corresponds to TRBD1 (6 bases). The germline V gene has CDR1 SGHTA and CDR2 FQGNSA. This CDR3 comprises 15 residues. Trimming removed 3 bases from V and 0 bases from J, with 9 bases in between. The CDR3: CASSFGGGSGNTIYF. The CDR3 bases are TGTGCCAGCAGCTTTGGAGGGGGCTCTGGAAACACCATATATTTT. The full variable domain, with the rest looked up from reference TRBV7-2 and TRBJ1-3, is GAGVSQSPSNKVTEKGKDVELRCDPISGHTALYWYRQSLGQGLEFLIYFQGNSAPDKSGLPSDRFSAERTGGSVSTLTIQRTQQEDSAVYLCASSFGGGSGNTIYFGEGSWLTVV.

This clonotype was observed a few times. The chain is built from TRBV10-3 and TRBJ1-1; 9 nucleotides align to TRBD1. Trimming removed 1 base from V and 7 bases from J; junction bases left unmatched: 7. The CDR3 contains 15 residues. Germline loops: CDR1 ENHRY, CDR2 SYGVKD. The CDR3 region is CAISELDRGRDEAFF. The CDR3 DNA reads TGTGCCATCAGTGAGTTGGACAGGGGAAGAGATGAAGCTTTCTTT.

This clonotype turned up a few times. V is TRBV7-3 and J is TRBJ2-1; tentatively, D is TRBD2 (5 bases). Germline-derived CDR1 and CDR2 are SGHTA and FQGTGA. With 2 bases removed from V and 3 bases from J, the gap between germline ends came to 11 bases. The CDR3 totals 15 residues. CDR3 amino acids: CASSLGGPNYNEQFF. CDR3 DNA: TGTGCCAGCAGCTTAGGAGGTCCCAACTACAATGAGCAGTTCTTC.

This chain joins TRBV20-1 and TRBJ2-1, with TRBD1 identical over 11 bases. The junction had 11 bases not matched to a gene; V was cut back by 1 base and J by 0 bases. Germline V gene data show CDR1 as DFQATT and CDR2 as SNEGSKA (reference sequence). The CDR3 consists of 19 residues. As DNA, the CDR3 is TGCAGTGCTAGAGCCCTCTGGGGACAGGGGGATAGCTCCTACAATGAGCAGTTCTTC. Its protein product is CSARALWGQGDSSYNEQFF.

This clonotype showed up just a few times. CDR3 protein: CASRAAGGETQYF. The CDR3 bases are TGTGCCAGCAGGGCAGCGGGGGGAGAGACCCAGTACTTC. The chain carries TRBV5-4 and TRBJ2-5; TRBD2 matches at 9 bases. Trimming took 5 bases from V and 4 from J; bases not matched to a gene: 3. The CDR3 has 13 amino acids. CDR1 and CDR2 (germline): SGHNT, YYREEE (reference sequence).

This clonotype has just a few counts. CDR3 amino acids: CSVSQGAYGYTF. For the CDR3, the DNA is TGCAGCGTTTCACAGGGAGCCTATGGCTACACCTTC. The V call is TRBV29-1, the J call TRBJ1-2; weak D call: TRBD1 (6 bases). The CDR3 sequence is 12 residues long. The V gene's germline CDR1 is SQVTM and CDR2 ANQGSEA. Trimming stripped 5 bases from V and 4 bases from J, with 11 bases between. Full variable domain (remainder filled in from reference TRBV29-1 and TRBJ1-2): SAVISQKPSRDICQRGTSLTIQCQVDSQVTMMFWYRQQPGQSLTLIATANQGSEATYESGFVIDKFPISRPNLTFSTLTVSNMSPEDSSIYLCSVSQGAYGYTFGSGTRLTVV.

V gene TRBV20-1 combines with J gene TRBJ1-6, with TRBD1 matching over 8 bases. This CDR3 comprises 17 residues. Trimming removed 0 bases from V and 4 bases from J; junction bases left unmatched: 8. Germline V CDR1 and CDR2: DFQATT, SNEGSKA (reference sequence). CDR3 sequence (DNA): TGCAGTGCTAGAGACAGGGGGCGGTCGAGGTATAATTCACCCCTCCACTTT. It yields the protein CSARDRGRSRYNSPLHF.

This chain uses TRBV6-5 with TRBJ2-2, with D uncertain. Looked up from germline, CDR1 is MNHEY and CDR2 is SVGAGI. Between the trimmed V and J ends, which lost 1 base and 7 bases, there was a span of 10 bases. The CDR3 contains 14 residues. CDR3 loop: CASSYLEMGGELFF. The CDR3 DNA sequence: TGTGCCAGCAGTTACTTAGAGATGGGCGGGGAGCTGTTTTTT.

This clonotype showed up just a few times. The chain links TRBV7-8 to TRBJ2-5; D may be TRBD1 (6 bases). Germline V gene sequence: CDR1 SGHVS, CDR2 FQNEAQ. The CDR3 runs to 16 residues. Deletions cut 5 bases from V and 2 bases from J, with 18 bases between. CDR3 region: CASSGYRVTFQETQYF. CDR3 DNA: TGTGCCAGCAGCGGTTACAGGGTTACCTTTCAAGAGACCCAGTACTTC.

This chain links TRBV6-5 with TRBJ2-3; the D is unclear. Germline loops: CDR1 MNHEY, CDR2 SVGAGI. V lost 3 bases to trimming and J lost 6 bases, with 16 bases between them. The CDR3 is 15 amino acids. Written as DNA, the CDR3 is TGTGCCAGCAGTTATTCCGGACCCACGAGGGATACGCAGTATTTT. It yields the protein CASSYSGPTRDTQYF.

The V call is TRBV5-1, the J call TRBJ2-7; 10 bases map to TRBD2. This CDR3 contains 20 residues. The trim removed 3 bases at V and 6 bases at J, leaving 24 bases unmatched. Germline V gene data show CDR1 as SGHRS and CDR2 as YFSETQ. The CDR3 sequence: CASSSAPFKALAGEGIEQYF. CDR3 coding DNA: TGCGCCAGCAGCTCTGCTCCTTTCAAGGCGCTAGCGGGAGAAGGGATCGAGCAGTACTTC.

The chain couples TRBV3-1 to TRBJ2-7, with D uncertain. Germline V gene sequence: CDR1 LGHDT, CDR2 YNNKEL (reference sequence). This CDR3 is built from 14 residues. The V end lost 3 bases, the J end lost 7 bases, and 16 bases lay between the germline ends. Here the CDR3 reads CASSQVSGSGEQYF. Here the CDR3 DNA reads TGTGCCAGCAGCCAGGTGTCAGGATCCGGGGAGCAGTACTTC.

There are a few counts of this clonotype. J is TRBJ2-7 and V is TRBV6-2 or TRBV6-3; 9 positions match TRBD1. The CDR3 totals 14 residues. CDR1 MNHEY and CDR2 SVGEGT come from the germline V gene. The junction had 4 bases not matched to a gene; V was cut back by 6 bases and J by 1 base. CDR3 amino acids: CASRTGTGSYEQYF. In nucleotides, the CDR3 is TGTGCCAGCAGGACCGGGACAGGGTCCTACGAGCAGTACTTC.

On this clonotype itself: A much larger clone differs by one base, so this may be a read error. J is TRBJ2-1 and V is TRBV11-3; possibly TRBD1 for D (5 bases). The CDR3 loop spans 14 amino acids. Looked up from germline, CDR1 is SGHNT and CDR2 is YENEEA. The CDR3 loop is CAGSQGSSYNEQFF. The CDR3 region has the DNA TGTGCCGGCAGCCAGGGCAGCTCCTACAATGAGCAGTTCTTC.

The sample holds a few counts of this clonotype. The gene calls are TRBV27 and TRBJ2-6, with a tentative D call TRBD2 (5 bases). V was pared by 4 bases and J by 6 bases, with 7 bases between. The germline CDR1 and CDR2 sequences are MNHEY and SMNVEV (reference sequence). The CDR3 contains 13 residues. CDR3 in DNA: TGTGCCAGCAGTTCCGGGGTGGCCAACGTCCTGACTTTC. This encodes CASSSGVANVLTF.